The 28 T cell receptor beta chains reported below all come from one sample, sequenced in a study of patients and donors after allogeneic stem cell transplantation. Each CDR3 protein is one row after TCRdb ran MiXCR on the RT-PCR reads. The repertoire holds 150,000 to 250,000 distinct CDR3 sequences, with around two fifths as singletons. The sample comprised blood, either unsorted or a sorted T cell fraction (not recorded which). These receptors all stem from a human donor who was either an allogeneic HSCT recipient or a stem cell or donor lymphocyte infusion donor (not recorded which). It is not recorded whose cells these are; they may come from a transplant donor.

This sequence joins TRBV20-1 and TRBJ2-1; D is ambiguous. Trimming removed 3 bases at V and 0 bases at J, with 12 bases between. In germline, CDR1 is DFQATT, CDR2 SNEGSKA (reference sequence). CDR3 length equals 15 residues. CDR3 nucleotides: TGCAGTGCTAGCCTCGACTCGAGCTCCTACAATGAGCAGTTCTTC. Translation gives CSASLDSSSYNEQFF.

The chain carries TRBV30 and TRBJ2-6, with D maybe TRBD1 (5 bases). CDR1 and CDR2 (germline): GTSNPN, SVGIG (reference sequence). V was trimmed by 4 bases and J by 7 bases, leaving 8 bases between them. The CDR3 has 12 amino acids. CDR3 residues: CAWTGSANVLTF. CDR3 nucleotide sequence: TGTGCCTGGACAGGGTCAGCCAACGTCCTGACTTTC. The full variable domain, with the rest looked up from reference TRBV30 and TRBJ2-6, is SQTIHQWPATLVQPVGSPLSLECTVEGTSNPNLYWYRQAAGRGLQLLFYSVGIGQISSEVPQNLSASRPQDRQFILSSKKLLLSDSGFYLCAWTGSANVLTFGAGSRLTVL.

For the CDR3, the DNA is TGTGCCAGCAGTGAAGGTGGCCGGGCCGTGAGGGAGCAGTACTTC. This translates into CASSEGGRAVREQYF. J is TRBJ2-7 and V is TRBV2; D is ambiguous. Germline V CDR1 and CDR2: SNHLY, FYNNEI. V lost 1 base and J 7 bases, leaving 17 bases between the germline ends. The CDR3 consists of 15 residues.

CDR3 protein: CAWRASRDRVNQPQHF. CDR3 DNA sequence: TGTGCCTGGAGGGCCTCGCGGGACAGGGTCAATCAGCCCCAGCATTTT. The J gene is TRBJ1-5, the V gene TRBV30; the match to TRBD1 covers 9 bases. Germline CDR1 and CDR2: GTSNPN and SVGIG (reference sequence). V trimming: 3 bases; J trimming: 3 bases; junction bases outside the gene matches: 9. The CDR3 is made up of 16 amino acids. Looking up the rest from reference TRBV30 and TRBJ1-5 gives the full variable domain: SQTIHQWPATLVQPVGSPLSLECTVEGTSNPNLYWYRQAAGRGLQLLFYSVGIGQISSEVPQNLSASRPQDRQFILSSKKLLLSDSGFYLCAWRASRDRVNQPQHFGDGTRLSIL.

This clonotype was observed a few times. V gene TRBV29-1 combines with J gene TRBJ1-1; 8 bases align to TRBD1. V lost 4 bases, J lost 4 bases, and 8 bases stayed unmatched. The CDR3 extends over 14 amino acids. CDR1 and CDR2 (germline): SQVTM, ANQGSEA. The CDR3 loop is CSVGRGQGRTEAFF. CDR3 DNA sequence: TGCAGCGTTGGCAGGGGGCAAGGTCGCACTGAAGCTTTCTTT.

The J gene is TRBJ1-2, the V gene TRBV6-5, with a possible D match to TRBD1 (6 bases). The CDR3 is made up of 13 amino acids. Trimming cost V 6 bases and J 1 base, with 9 bases left between them. CDR1 is MNHEY, CDR2 SVGAGI, per germline. The CDR3 spells CASSWDNNYGYTF. The CDR3 DNA is TGTGCCAGCAGCTGGGACAATAACTATGGCTACACCTTC.

As concerns this clonotype: Its ends do not fully match the called genes, so a read error is possible. This chain connects TRBV9 to TRBJ2-7; TRBD2 agrees at 9 bases. CDR3 length equals 16 residues. CDR1 and CDR2 from the germline V gene are SGDLS and YYNGEE. CDR3 sequence (DNA): TGTGCCAGCAGCGTAGGTTCTAGCGGGACAATCTACGCGCAGTACTTC. This encodes CASSVGSSGTIYAQYF.

The gene calls are TRBV29-1 and TRBJ2-3; 8 bases agree with TRBD1. CDR1 and CDR2 (germline): SQVTM, ANQGSEA. The CDR3 extends over 13 amino acids. J gave up 2 bases and V 6 bases, and 4 bases lay outside the gene matches. In nucleotides, the CDR3 is TGCAGCGTCGGGACAGGACACACAGATACGCAGTATTTT. The encoded protein is CSVGTGHTDTQYF.

As DNA, the CDR3 is TGTGCCATCAGTGACTCGGAGGGGGCGCGGACTGAAGCTTTCTTT. Amino acids: CAISDSEGARTEAFF. The rearrangement joins TRBV10-3 to TRBJ1-1, with TRBD1 matching over 7 bases. V shed 3 bases and J 5 bases; nucleotides not matched to a gene: 9. The germline V gene has CDR1 ENHRY and CDR2 SYGVKD. CDR3 length: 15 amino acids.

This clonotype appeared a single time. The J gene is TRBJ2-7, the V gene TRBV5-1; D perhaps matches TRBD2 (6 bases). Between the trimmed V and J ends, which lost 1 base and 4 bases, there was a span of 18 bases. This CDR3 spans 16 amino acids. Germline V gene sequence: CDR1 SGHRS, CDR2 YFSETQ. CDR3: CASSLTSIVAGYEQYF. CDR3 in DNA: TGCGCCAGCAGCTTGACGTCGATAGTTGCGGGGTACGAGCAGTACTTC.

V and J are TRBV5-1 and TRBJ2-1; 10 nucleotides agree with TRBD2. This CDR3 contains 18 residues. Per germline, CDR1 SGHRS and CDR2 YFSETQ. The junction had 6 bases not matched to a gene; V was cut back by 0 bases and J by 0 bases. CDR3 protein: CASSLGLAGAGSYNEQFF. For the CDR3, the DNA is TGCGCCAGCAGCTTGGGGCTAGCGGGAGCCGGCTCCTACAATGAGCAGTTCTTC.

The chain links TRBV12-3 or TRBV12-4 to TRBJ2-1; 8 bases fit TRBD2. Trimming cost V 8 bases and J 1 base; bases outside gene matches: 4. The CDR3 runs 14 residues. CDR3: CASREGRSYNEQFF. CDR3 DNA: TGTGCCAGCCGGGAGGGCCGGTCCTACAATGAGCAGTTCTTC.

J is TRBJ1-1 and V is TRBV15; D possibly corresponds to TRBD1 (5 bases). The CDR3 extends over 12 amino acids. The ends were cut back, 4 bases at V and 7 bases at J, with 10 bases in the middle. In germline, CDR1 is LNHNV, CDR2 YYDKDF (reference sequence). The CDR3 region has the DNA TGTGCCACCAGCACGGACATGCTTGAAGCTTTCTTT. Protein sequence: CATSTDMLEAFF.

V is TRBV7-3 and J is TRBJ2-1; D is unclear. The CDR3 sequence is 13 residues long. Germline CDR1 reads SGHTA; CDR2 reads FQGTGA. V shed 2 bases and J shed 7 bases, with 9 bases lying between them. The CDR3 protein is CASSLQTWNEQFF. The CDR3 DNA is TGTGCCAGCAGCTTACAGACTTGGAATGAGCAGTTCTTC.

The CDR3 coding sequence is TGTGCCAGCAGCGTGGACCGATCCACTGAAGCTTTCTTT. It codes for CASSVDRSTEAFF. The V and J genes are TRBV9 and TRBJ1-1; the D is unclear. The length of the CDR3 is 13 residues. V was shortened by 2 bases and J by 4 bases, with 9 bases between the two germline ends. The germline V gene has CDR1 SGDLS and CDR2 YYNGEE.

The V call is TRBV4-3, the J call TRBJ2-5, with 7 positions matching TRBD2. V lost 4 bases to trimming and J lost 2 bases; unmatched junction nucleotides: 7. CDR1 is LGHNA, CDR2 YSLEER, per germline. This CDR3 is 15 amino acids long. In DNA, the CDR3 is TGCGCCAGCAGCCGTTCTGAGCGGGGACAAGAGACCCAGTACTTC. This translates into CASSRSERGQETQYF.

This clonotype was counted between two and nine times. The chain recombines TRBV9 with TRBJ1-2, with D unresolved. Germline V gene sequence: CDR1 SGDLS, CDR2 YYNGEE. V was clipped by 1 base and J by 3 bases, with 16 bases between them. The CDR3 is 16 amino acids. The DNA for the CDR3 is TGTGCCAGCAGCGTAAGCAGTTGGTCGGCAGACTATGGCTACACCTTC. This sequence encodes CASSVSSWSADYGYTF.

The V and J genes are TRBV7-9 and TRBJ1-2; D is perhaps TRBD1 (6 bases). The CDR3 has 12 amino acids. The V and J ends lost 4 bases and 8 bases respectively, with 11 bases between them. Germline CDR1 is SEHNR and CDR2 is FQNEAQ (reference sequence). For the CDR3, the DNA is TGTGCCAGCAGCTCCTGGACAGAAGGCTACACCTTC. Translated: CASSSWTEGYTF.

The chain is built from TRBV29-1 and TRBJ2-5, with TRBD1 identical over 7 bases. The germline V gene has CDR1 SQVTM and CDR2 ANQGSEA. V shed 7 bases, J shed 6 bases, and the junction held 8 bases outside the gene matches. The CDR3 extends over 12 amino acids. The CDR3: CSGVDRVKTQYF. In DNA form, the CDR3 reads TGCAGCGGGGTCGACAGGGTTAAGACCCAGTACTTC.

This clonotype was counted between two and nine times. The V gene is TRBV10-3, the J gene TRBJ1-1, with a weak D call TRBD1 (6 bases). The CDR3 is 15 amino acids. V shed 1 base and J shed 0 bases, with 9 bases lying between them. Per germline, CDR1 ENHRY and CDR2 SYGVKD. CDR3 bases: TGTGCCATCAGTGAGTGGGACACCCTGAACACTGAAGCTTTCTTT. Its translation is CAISEWDTLNTEAFF.

The V and J genes are TRBV2 and TRBJ2-3; TRBD2 might be the D (5 bases). Germline assignment: CDR1 SNHLY and CDR2 FYNNEI. This CDR3 is built from 15 residues. Deletions cut 4 bases from V and 2 bases from J, with 13 bases between. The CDR3, as DNA: TGTGCCAGCAGTGCGGGGATGATAAACACAGATACGCAGTATTTT. This translates into CASSAGMINTDTQYF.

In its sample, this clonotype was seen a few times. The chain joins TRBV12-3 or TRBV12-4 to TRBJ2-3, with D perhaps matching TRBD1 (5 bases). V shed 5 bases and J shed 1 base, with 16 bases lying between them. The CDR3 runs 16 residues. The CDR3: CASSPRVGQGTDTQYF. The CDR3 DNA follows: TGTGCCAGCAGTCCTCGAGTGGGGCAGGGCACAGATACGCAGTATTTT.

The chain uses TRBV5-1 and TRBJ1-4; D unclear. This CDR3 has 16 residues. Trimming removed 4 bases at V and 5 bases at J, with 18 bases between. CDR1 and CDR2 (germline): SGHRS, YFSETQ. DNA of the CDR3: TGCGCCAGCAGCGTGGGCCACCACACTCAAAATGAAAAACTGTTTTTT. This translates into CASSVGHHTQNEKLFF.

This clonotype showed up just a few times. The genes are TRBV13 and TRBJ2-1; 8 bases are shared with TRBD1. This CDR3 spans 15 amino acids. Germline V CDR1 and CDR2: PRHDT, FYEKMQ (reference sequence). The J segment lost 3 bases and the V segment lost 5 bases, leaving 6 bases of the junction unmatched. The CDR3 coding sequence is TGTGCCAGCAGCGAGACAGGGGTGGACTACAATGAGCAGTTCTTC. Protein: CASSETGVDYNEQFF.

This clonotype appeared a few times. The CDR3 DNA sequence: TGCAGCGTTGATGGAGCGGGGCAGGGGTTTGAAGCTTTCTTT. Translated, it gives CSVDGAGQGFEAFF. This chain links TRBV29-1 with TRBJ1-1; TRBD1 might be the D (6 bases). V dropped 3 bases and J dropped 7 bases, with 18 bases sitting between them. CDR1 is SQVTM and CDR2 is ANQGSEA in the germline V gene. The CDR3 is 14 residues long. The full variable domain, with the rest looked up from reference TRBV29-1 and TRBJ1-1, is SAVISQKPSRDICQRGTSLTIQCQVDSQVTMMFWYRQQPGQSLTLIATANQGSEATYESGFVIDKFPISRPNLTFSTLTVSNMSPEDSSIYLCSVDGAGQGFEAFFGQGTRLTVV.

V usage is TRBV9 and J usage is TRBJ1-1, with D perhaps TRBD1 (6 bases). CDR3 length: 15 residues. Germline CDR1 reads SGDLS; CDR2 reads YYNGEE. Trimming left V 3 bases short and J 5 bases short, with 17 bases between. CDR3 amino acids: CASSGYSGTSTEAFF. The CDR3 nucleotides are TGTGCCAGCAGCGGCTATTCCGGGACAAGTACTGAAGCTTTCTTT.

This chain connects TRBV7-2 to TRBJ2-1; TRBD2 matches 7 bases. The ends lost 4 bases at V and 7 bases at J; junction bases unmatched: 10. This CDR3 region has 15 residues. CDR1 and CDR2 (germline): SGHTA, FQGNSA. The CDR3 coding sequence is TGTGCCAGCAGCTACTCTAGCGGAGGGTGGAATGAGCAGTTCTTC. Residues: CASSYSSGGWNEQFF.

This clonotype was observed a handful of times. The rearrangement uses TRBV9 and TRBJ1-1; D gene ambiguous. The CDR3 covers 13 residues. V was shortened by 0 bases and J by 10 bases, with 13 bases between the two germline ends. Germline loops: CDR1 SGDLS, CDR2 YYNGEE. This CDR3 reads CASSVVVSSPAFF. The DNA for the CDR3 is TGTGCCAGCAGCGTAGTAGTCTCTTCGCCAGCTTTCTTT.